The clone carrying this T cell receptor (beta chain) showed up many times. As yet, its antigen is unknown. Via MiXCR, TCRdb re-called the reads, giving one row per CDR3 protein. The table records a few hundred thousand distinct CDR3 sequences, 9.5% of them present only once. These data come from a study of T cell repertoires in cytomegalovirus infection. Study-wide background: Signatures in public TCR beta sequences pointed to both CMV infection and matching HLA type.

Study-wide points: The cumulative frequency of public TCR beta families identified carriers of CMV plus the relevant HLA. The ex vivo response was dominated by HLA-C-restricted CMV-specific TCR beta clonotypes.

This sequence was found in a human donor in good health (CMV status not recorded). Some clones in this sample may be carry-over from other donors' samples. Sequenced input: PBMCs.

CDR3 nucleotide sequence: TGTGCCAGCAGTTTACGCAAATTTGAAGCTTTCTTT. Translating gives CASSLRKFEAFF. The chain carries TRBV12-3 or TRBV12-4 and TRBJ1-1, with D unclear. Trimming left V 2 bases short and J 7 bases short, with 8 bases between. This CDR3 region has 12 residues.